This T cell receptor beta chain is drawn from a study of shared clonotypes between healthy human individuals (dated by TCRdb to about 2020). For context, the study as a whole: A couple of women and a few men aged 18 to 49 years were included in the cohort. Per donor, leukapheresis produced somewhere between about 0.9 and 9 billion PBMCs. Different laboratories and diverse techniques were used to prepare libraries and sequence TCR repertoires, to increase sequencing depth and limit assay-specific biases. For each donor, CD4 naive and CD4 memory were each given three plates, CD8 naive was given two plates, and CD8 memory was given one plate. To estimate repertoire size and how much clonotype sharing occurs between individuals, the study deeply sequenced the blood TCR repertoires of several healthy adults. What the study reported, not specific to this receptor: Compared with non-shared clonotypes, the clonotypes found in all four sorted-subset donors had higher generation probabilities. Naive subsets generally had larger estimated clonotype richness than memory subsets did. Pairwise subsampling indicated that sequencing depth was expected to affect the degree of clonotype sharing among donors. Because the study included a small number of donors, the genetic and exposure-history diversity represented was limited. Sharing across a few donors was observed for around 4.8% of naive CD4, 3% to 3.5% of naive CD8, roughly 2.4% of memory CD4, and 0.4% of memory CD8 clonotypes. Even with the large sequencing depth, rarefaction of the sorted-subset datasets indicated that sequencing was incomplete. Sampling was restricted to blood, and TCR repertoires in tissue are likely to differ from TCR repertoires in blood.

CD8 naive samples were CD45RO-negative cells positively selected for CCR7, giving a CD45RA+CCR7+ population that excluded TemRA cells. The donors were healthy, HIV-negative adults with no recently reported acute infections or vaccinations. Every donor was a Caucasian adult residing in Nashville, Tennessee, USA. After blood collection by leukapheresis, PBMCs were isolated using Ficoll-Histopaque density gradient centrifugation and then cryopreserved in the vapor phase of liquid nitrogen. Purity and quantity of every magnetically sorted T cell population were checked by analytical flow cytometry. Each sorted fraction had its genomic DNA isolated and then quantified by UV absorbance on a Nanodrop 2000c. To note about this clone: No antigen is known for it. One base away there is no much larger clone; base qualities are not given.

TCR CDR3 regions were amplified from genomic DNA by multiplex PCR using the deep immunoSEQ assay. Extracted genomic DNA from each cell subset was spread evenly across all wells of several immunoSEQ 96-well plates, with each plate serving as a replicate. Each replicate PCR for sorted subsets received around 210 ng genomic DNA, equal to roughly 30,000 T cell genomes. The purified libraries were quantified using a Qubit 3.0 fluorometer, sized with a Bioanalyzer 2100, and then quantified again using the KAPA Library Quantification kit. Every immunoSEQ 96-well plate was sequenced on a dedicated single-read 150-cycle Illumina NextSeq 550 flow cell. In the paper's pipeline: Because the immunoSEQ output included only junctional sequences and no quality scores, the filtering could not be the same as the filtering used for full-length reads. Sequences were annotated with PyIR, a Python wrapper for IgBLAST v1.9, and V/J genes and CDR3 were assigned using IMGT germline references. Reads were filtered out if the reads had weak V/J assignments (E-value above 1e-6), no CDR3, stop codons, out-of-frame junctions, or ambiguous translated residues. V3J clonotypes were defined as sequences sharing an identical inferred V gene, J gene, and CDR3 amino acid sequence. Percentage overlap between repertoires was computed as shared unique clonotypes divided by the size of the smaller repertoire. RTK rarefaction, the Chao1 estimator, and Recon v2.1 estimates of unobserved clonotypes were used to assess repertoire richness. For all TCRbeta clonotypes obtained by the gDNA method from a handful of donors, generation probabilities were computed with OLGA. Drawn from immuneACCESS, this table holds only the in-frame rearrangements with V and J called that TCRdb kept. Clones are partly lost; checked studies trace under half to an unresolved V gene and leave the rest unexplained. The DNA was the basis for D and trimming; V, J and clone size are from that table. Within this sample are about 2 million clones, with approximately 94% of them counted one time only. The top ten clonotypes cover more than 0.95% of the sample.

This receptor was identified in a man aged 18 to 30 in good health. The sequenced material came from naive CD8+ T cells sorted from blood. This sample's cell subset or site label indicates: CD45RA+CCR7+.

The DNA sequence reads TGTGCCGCTAGGAGAGGGGGCAACACTGAAGCTTTCTTT. It is translated as CAARRGGNTEAFF. This chain joins TRBV6-5 to TRBJ1-1; TRBD1 lines up with 7 middle nucleotides. Via the germline V gene, CDR1 is MNHEY and CDR2 SVGAGI. The cysteine opens and the phenylalanine closes a CDR3 of 13 amino acids. Left in the record is the CDR3 DNA by itself, 39 bases read in frame from the first base. Ends trimmed: V by 11 bases, J by 2 bases; bases unmatched to a gene: 8.